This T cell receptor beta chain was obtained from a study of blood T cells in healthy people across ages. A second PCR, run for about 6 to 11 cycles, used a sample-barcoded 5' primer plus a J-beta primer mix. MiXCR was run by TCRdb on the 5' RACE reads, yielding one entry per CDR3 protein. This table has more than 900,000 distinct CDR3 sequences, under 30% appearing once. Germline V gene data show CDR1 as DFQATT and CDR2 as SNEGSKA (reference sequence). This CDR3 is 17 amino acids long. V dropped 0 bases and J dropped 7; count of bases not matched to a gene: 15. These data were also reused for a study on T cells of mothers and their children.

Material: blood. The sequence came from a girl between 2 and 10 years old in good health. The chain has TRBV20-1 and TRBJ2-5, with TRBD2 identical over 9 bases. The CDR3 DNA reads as TGCAGTGCTAGAGATGTGAATAGCGGGGGCGCCAGCTGGACCCAGTACTTC. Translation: CSARDVNSGGASWTQYF.